This passage covers 6 T cell receptor beta chains from one sample sequenced in a study of early T cells in non-severe SARS-CoV-2 infection. TCRdb called the 5' RACE reads again in MiXCR, with one record for every CDR3 protein. This sample has 86,000 or so distinct CDR3 sequences, with over 13% found just once. The specimen sequenced was whole blood. These receptors all come from an adult who was a healthcare worker with PCR-confirmed SARS-CoV-2 infection or an uninfected control (not recorded which).

This clonotype appeared many times. The CDR3 DNA follows: TGTGCCAGCAGTGAGGAAGAGTCCTCCTACAATGAGCAGTTCTTC. It translates to CASSEEESSYNEQFF. The V call is TRBV6-1, the J call TRBJ2-1; D unresolved. V was shortened by 3 bases and J by 0 bases, with 9 bases between the two germline ends. CDR1 and CDR2 (germline): MNHNS, SASEGT. CDR3 length: 15 residues.

In the case of this clonotype: A much bigger clone sits one base away, suggesting this may be a read error. The chain recombines TRBV20-1 with TRBJ2-7; 12 bases fit TRBD2. The junction had 11 bases not matched to a gene; V was cut back by 2 bases and J by 9 bases. CDR3 length: 15 amino acids. Germline V CDR1 and CDR2: DFQATT, SNEGSKA (reference sequence). This CDR3 reads CSARSSGRAGDGQYF. The CDR3 DNA reads TGCAGTGCTAGATCTAGCGGGAGGGCCGGAGACGGGCAGTACTTC.

The V gene is TRBV10-3, the J gene TRBJ2-1; 7 bases are shared with TRBD1. With 10 bases clipped from V and 8 bases from J, the junction kept 8 bases outside the gene matches. Germline CDR1 reads ENHRY; CDR2 reads SYGVKD. There are 12 residues in the CDR3. The CDR3 coding sequence is TGTGCCAACTCTCCTCAGGGGGATGAGCAGTTCTTC. It codes for CANSPQGDEQFF.

Only a few counts were recorded for this clonotype. The chain recombines TRBV19 with TRBJ2-5, with 15 bases that match TRBD2. With 4 bases clipped from V and 2 bases from J, the junction kept 11 bases outside the gene matches. In germline, CDR1 is LNHDA, CDR2 SQIVND (reference sequence). The CDR3 loop spans 19 amino acids. As DNA, the CDR3 is TGTGCCAGTAGTACCGGACTAGCGGGAGGGCCCGGAGTTCAAGAGACCCAGTACTTC. Translated, it gives CASSTGLAGGPGVQETQYF.

Only a few counts were recorded for this clonotype. This rearrangement joins TRBV27 to TRBJ2-1, with D perhaps given as TRBD1 or TRBD2 (5 bases each). The CDR3 covers 15 residues. With 9 bases removed from V and 12 bases from J, the gap between germline ends came to 27 bases. Germline CDR1 MNHEY, CDR2 SMNVEV (reference sequence). This CDR3 is CASQGGLTGPGSQFF. DNA of the CDR3: TGTGCCAGTCAAGGAGGACTCACGGGGCCGGGATCGCAGTTCTTC.

This clonotype was seen ten or more times. The rearrangement links TRBV6-4 to TRBJ2-2; 8 positions match TRBD2. Losses at the gene ends were 3 bases for V and 3 bases for J; bases not matched to a gene: 0. Germline V lookup: CDR1 MRHNA, CDR2 SNTAGT. The CDR3 spans 14 residues. DNA for the CDR3: TGTGCCAGCAGTGAGACTAGCGACACCGGGGAGCTGTTTTTT. Amino acid sequence: CASSETSDTGELFF.